This T cell receptor (beta chain) was recovered during a study of cytotoxic CD8 clonotypes in ibrutinib-treated CLL. General study results and limits: Sustained-remission patients were sampled at one set of times and progressing patients at different ones. Treatment left the uncommon public clonotypes either contracted or stable in frequency.

With sequencing, the targeted depth ranged from 1 in 200,000 to 1 in 1 million T cells. Assay used: immunoSEQ multiplex PCR; TCRdb lists only in-frame clones, some missing. Here the sample spans around 310,000 clones, just under 80% being singletons. As regards this clone: Its specificity is not known.

The CDR3 is 13 residues long. Trimming shortened V by 4 bases and J by 3 bases, and 10 bases separated the two germline ends. Per germline, CDR1 SGHTA and CDR2 FQGNSA. This receptor was obtained from a human donor with chronic lymphocytic leukemia. The chain joins TRBV7-2 to TRBJ2-7; D unclear. Source: PBMCs, taken before ibrutinib treatment. The CDR3 sequence is CASSSSPLYEQYF. CDR3 bases: TGTGCCAGCAGCTCCAGCCCCCTCTACGAGCAGTACTTC.